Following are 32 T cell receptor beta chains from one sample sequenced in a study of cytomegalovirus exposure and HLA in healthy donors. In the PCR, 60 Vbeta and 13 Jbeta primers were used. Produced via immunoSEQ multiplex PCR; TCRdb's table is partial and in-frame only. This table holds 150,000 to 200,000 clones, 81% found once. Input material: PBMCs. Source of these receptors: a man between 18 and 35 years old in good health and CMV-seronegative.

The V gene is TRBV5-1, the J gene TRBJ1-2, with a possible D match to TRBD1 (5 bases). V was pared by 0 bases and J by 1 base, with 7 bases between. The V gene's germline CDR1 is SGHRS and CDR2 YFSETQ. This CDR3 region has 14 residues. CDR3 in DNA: TGCGCCAGCAGCTTGGTCCAGGGTAACTATGGCTACACCTTC. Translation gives CASSLVQGNYGYTF.

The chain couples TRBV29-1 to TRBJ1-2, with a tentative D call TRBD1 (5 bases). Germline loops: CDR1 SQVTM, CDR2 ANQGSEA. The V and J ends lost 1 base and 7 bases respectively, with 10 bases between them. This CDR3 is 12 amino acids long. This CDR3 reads CSVEGREPGYTF. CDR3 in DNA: TGCAGCGTTGAAGGCAGGGAACCTGGCTACACCTTC.

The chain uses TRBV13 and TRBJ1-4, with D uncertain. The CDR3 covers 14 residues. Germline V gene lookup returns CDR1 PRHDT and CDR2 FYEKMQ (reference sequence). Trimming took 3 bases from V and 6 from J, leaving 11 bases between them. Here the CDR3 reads CASSLSVRDEKLFF. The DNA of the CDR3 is TGTGCCAGCAGCTTGTCAGTCCGGGATGAAAAACTGTTTTTT.

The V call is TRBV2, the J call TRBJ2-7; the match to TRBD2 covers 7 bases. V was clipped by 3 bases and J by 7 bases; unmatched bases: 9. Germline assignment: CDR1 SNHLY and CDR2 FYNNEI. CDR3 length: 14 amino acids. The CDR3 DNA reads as TGTGCCAGCAGTGAGGCTAGCGGAACTACGGAGCAGTACTTC. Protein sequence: CASSEASGTTEQYF.

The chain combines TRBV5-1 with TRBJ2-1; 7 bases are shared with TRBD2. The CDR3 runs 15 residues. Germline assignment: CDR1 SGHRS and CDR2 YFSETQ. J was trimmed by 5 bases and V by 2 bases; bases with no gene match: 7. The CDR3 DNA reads TGCGCCAGCAGCTTCTTGGGGGGGGACCACAATGAGCAGTTCTTC. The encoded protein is CASSFLGGDHNEQFF.

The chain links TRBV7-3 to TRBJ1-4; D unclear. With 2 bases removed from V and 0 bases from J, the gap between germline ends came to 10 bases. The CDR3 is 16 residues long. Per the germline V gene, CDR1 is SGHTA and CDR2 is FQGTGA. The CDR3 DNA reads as TGTGCCAGCAGCTTACATGGGCCATCAACTAATGAAAAACTGTTTTTT. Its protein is CASSLHGPSTNEKLFF.

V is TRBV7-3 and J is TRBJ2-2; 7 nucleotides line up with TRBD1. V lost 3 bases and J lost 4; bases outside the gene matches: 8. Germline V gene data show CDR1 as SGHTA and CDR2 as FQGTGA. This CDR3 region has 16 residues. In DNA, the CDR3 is TGTGCCAGCAGCTTGACAGGGATTGGTGGCACCGGGGAGCTGTTTTTT. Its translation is CASSLTGIGGTGELFF.

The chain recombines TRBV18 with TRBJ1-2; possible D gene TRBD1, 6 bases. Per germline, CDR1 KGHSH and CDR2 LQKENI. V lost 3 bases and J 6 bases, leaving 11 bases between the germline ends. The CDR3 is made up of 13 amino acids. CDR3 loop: CASSPRDNDGYTF. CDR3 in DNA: TGTGCCAGCTCACCCCGGGACAACGATGGCTACACCTTC.

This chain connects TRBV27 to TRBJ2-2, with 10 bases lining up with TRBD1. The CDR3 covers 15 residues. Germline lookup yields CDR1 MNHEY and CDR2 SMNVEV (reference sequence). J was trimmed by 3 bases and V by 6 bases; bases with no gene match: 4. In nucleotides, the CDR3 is TGTGCCAGCAGGACAGGGGGCCTGGACACCGGGGAGCTGTTTTTT. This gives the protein CASRTGGLDTGELFF.

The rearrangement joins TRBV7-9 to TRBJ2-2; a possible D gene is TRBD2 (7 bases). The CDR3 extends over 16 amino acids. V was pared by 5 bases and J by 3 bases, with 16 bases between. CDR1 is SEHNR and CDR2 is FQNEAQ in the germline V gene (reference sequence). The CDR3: CASSTLGGGDTGELFF. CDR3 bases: TGTGCCAGCAGCACCCTCGGAGGGGGGGACACCGGGGAGCTGTTTTTT.

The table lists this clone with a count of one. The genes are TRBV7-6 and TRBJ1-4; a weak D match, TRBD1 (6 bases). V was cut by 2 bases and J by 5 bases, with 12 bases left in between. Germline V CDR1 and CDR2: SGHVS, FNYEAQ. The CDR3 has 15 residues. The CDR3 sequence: CASSLSMGANEKLFF. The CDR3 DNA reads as TGTGCCAGCAGCTTATCCATGGGGGCGAATGAAAAACTGTTTTTT.

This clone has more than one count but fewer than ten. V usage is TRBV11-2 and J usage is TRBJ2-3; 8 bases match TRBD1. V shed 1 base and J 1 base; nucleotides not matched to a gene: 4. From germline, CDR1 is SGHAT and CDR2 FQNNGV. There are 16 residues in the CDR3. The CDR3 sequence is CASSLGTGSGTDTQYF. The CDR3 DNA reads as TGTGCCAGCAGCTTAGGGACAGGGTCTGGCACAGATACGCAGTATTTT.

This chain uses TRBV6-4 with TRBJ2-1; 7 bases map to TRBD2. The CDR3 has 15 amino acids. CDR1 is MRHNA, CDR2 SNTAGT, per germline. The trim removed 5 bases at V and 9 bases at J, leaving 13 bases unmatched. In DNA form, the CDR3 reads TGTGCCAGCAGTCCCACGGGCGGGGGTTCGGGTGAGCAGTTCTTC. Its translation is CASSPTGGGSGEQFF.

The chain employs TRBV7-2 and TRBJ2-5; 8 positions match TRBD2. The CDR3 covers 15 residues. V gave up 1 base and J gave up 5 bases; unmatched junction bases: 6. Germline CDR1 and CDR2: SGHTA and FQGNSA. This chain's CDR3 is CASSLEVAGYETQYF. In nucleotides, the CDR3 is TGTGCCAGCAGCTTAGAGGTAGCGGGGTACGAGACCCAGTACTTC.

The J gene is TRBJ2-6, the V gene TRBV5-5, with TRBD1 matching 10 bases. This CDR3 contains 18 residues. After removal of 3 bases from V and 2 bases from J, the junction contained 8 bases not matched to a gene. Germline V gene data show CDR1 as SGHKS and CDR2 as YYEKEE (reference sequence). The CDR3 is CASSYTGTGATGANVLTF. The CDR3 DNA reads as TGTGCCAGCAGCTATACCGGGACAGGGGCTACTGGGGCCAACGTCCTGACTTTC.

CDR3 sequence: CASSLGTANTEAFF. The DNA for the CDR3 is TGTGCCAGCAGTTTAGGGACAGCGAACACTGAAGCTTTCTTT. The chain combines TRBV27 with TRBJ1-1; TRBD1 aligns across 7 bases. Germline lookup yields CDR1 MNHEY and CDR2 SMNVEV (reference sequence). V was pared by 2 bases and J by 1 base, with 1 base of the junction left unmatched. This CDR3 is 14 amino acids long.

The CDR3 is CASSRGTVEARRQETQYF. For the CDR3, the DNA is TGTGCCAGCAGCAGGGGGACAGTTGAAGCTCGTCGCCAAGAGACCCAGTACTTC. J is TRBJ2-5 and V is TRBV2, with 7 bases that match TRBD1. The CDR3 loop spans 18 amino acids. Trimming cost V 6 bases and J 1 base; bases outside gene matches: 17. Germline assignment: CDR1 SNHLY and CDR2 FYNNEI.

The CDR3 region is CASRGQGAGANEKLFF. CDR3 nucleotide sequence: TGTGCCAGTCGGGGACAGGGGGCCGGTGCTAATGAAAAACTGTTTTTT. The chain joins TRBV19 to TRBJ1-4; 12 nucleotides line up with TRBD1. V trimming: 8 bases; J trimming: 3 bases; junction bases outside the gene matches: 7. The CDR3 length is 16 residues. In germline, CDR1 is LNHDA, CDR2 SQIVND (reference sequence).

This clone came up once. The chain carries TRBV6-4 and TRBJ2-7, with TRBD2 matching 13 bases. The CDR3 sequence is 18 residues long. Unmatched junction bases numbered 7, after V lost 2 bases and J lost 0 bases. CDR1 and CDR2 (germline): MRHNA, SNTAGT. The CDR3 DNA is TGTGCCAGCAGTGACCGACTAGCGGGGGGACCAAACTCCTACGAGCAGTACTTC. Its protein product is CASSDRLAGGPNSYEQYF.

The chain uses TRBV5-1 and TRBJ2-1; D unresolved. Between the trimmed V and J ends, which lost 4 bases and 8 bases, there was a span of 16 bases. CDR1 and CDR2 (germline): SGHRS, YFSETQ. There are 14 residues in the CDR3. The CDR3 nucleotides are TGCGCCAGCAGCCCGTACGCGGATTTTGATGAGCAGTTCTTC. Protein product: CASSPYADFDEQFF.

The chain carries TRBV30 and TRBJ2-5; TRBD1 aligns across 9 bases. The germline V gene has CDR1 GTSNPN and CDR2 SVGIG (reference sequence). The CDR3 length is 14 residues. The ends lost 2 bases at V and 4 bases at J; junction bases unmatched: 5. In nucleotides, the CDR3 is TGTGCCTGGAGTCTTAACAGGGGGCTAGAGACCCAGTACTTC. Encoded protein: CAWSLNRGLETQYF.

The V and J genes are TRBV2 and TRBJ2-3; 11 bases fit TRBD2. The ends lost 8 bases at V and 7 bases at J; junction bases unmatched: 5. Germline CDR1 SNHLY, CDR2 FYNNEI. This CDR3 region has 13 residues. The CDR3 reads CASQLAGDYTQYF. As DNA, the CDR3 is TGTGCCAGCCAACTAGCGGGAGATTATACGCAGTATTTT.

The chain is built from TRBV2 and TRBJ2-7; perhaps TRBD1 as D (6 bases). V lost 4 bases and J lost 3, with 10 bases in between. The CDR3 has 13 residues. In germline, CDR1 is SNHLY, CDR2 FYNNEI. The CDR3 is CASSVHRDYEQYF. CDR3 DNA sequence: TGTGCCAGCAGTGTCCACAGGGACTACGAGCAGTACTTC.

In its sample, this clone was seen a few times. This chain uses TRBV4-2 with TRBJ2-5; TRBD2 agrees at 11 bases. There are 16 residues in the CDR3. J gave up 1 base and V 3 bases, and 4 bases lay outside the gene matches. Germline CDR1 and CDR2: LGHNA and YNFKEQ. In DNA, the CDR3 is TGTGCCAGCAGCCAGCGGACTAGCGGGTCCCAAGAGACCCAGTACTTC. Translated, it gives CASSQRTSGSQETQYF.

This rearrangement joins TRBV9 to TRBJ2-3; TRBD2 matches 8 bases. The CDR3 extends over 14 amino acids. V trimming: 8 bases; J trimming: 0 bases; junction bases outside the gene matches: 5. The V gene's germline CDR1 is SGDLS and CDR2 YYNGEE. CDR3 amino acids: CASQSGGSTDTQYF. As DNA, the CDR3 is TGTGCCAGTCAAAGCGGGGGAAGCACAGATACGCAGTATTTT.

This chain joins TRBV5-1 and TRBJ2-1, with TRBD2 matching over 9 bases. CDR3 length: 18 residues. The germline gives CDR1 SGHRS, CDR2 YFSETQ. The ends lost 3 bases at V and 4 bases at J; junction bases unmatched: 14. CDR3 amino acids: CASSSGKRRGGRYNEQFF. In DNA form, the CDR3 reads TGCGCCAGCAGCTCGGGGAAGAGGCGGGGGGGCCGATACAATGAGCAGTTCTTC.

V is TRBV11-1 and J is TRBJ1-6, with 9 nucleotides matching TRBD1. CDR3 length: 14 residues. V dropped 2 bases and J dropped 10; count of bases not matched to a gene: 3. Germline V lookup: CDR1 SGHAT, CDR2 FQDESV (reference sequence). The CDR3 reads CASSLNRGLSPLHF. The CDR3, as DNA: TGTGCCAGCAGCTTAAACAGGGGGCTATCACCCCTCCACTTT. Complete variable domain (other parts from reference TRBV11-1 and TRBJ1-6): EAEVAQSPRYKITEKSQAVAFWCDPISGHATLYWYRQILGQGPELLVQFQDESVVDDSQLPKDRFSAERLKGVDSTLKIQPAELGDSAMYLCASSLNRGLSPLHFGNGTRLTVT.

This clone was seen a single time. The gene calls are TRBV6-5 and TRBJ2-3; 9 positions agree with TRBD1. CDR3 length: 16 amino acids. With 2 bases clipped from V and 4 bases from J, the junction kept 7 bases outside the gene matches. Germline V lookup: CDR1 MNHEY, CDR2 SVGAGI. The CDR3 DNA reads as TGTGCCAGCAGTTACCCGGGGGGACAGGGTGCAGATACGCAGTATTTT. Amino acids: CASSYPGGQGADTQYF.

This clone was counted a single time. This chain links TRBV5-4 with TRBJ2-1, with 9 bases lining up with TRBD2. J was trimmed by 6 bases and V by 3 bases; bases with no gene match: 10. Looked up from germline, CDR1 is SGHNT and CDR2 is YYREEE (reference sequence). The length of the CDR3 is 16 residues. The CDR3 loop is CASSSIAGVGANEQFF. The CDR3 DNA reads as TGTGCCAGCAGCTCAATAGCGGGAGTGGGGGCCAATGAGCAGTTCTTC.

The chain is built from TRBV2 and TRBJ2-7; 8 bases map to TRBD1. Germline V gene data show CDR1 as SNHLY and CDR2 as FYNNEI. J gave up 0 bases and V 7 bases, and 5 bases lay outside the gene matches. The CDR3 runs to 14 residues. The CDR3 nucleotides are TGTGCCAGCATGCCAGGACAGGGCTCCTACGAGCAGTACTTC. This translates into CASMPGQGSYEQYF.

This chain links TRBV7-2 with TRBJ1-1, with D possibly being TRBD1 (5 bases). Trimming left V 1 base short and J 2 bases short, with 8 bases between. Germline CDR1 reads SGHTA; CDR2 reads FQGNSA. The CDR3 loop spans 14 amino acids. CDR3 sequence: CASSLGQTNTEAFF. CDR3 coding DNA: TGTGCCAGCAGCTTAGGACAGACTAACACTGAAGCTTTCTTT.

The CDR3: CASSLAGQRLAVSYEQYF. In nucleotides, the CDR3 is TGTGCCAGCAGCTTAGCGGGGCAGAGACTAGCGGTTTCCTACGAGCAGTACTTC. The chain recombines TRBV7-9 with TRBJ2-7; 9 nucleotides agree with TRBD2. Germline CDR1 is SEHNR and CDR2 is FQNEAQ (reference sequence). The length of the CDR3 is 18 residues. V shed 0 bases and J 1 base; nucleotides not matched to a gene: 10. Based on the CDR3 plus reference TRBV7-9 and TRBJ2-7, the full variable domain is DTGVSQNPRHKITKRGQNVTFRCDPISEHNRLYWYRQTLGQGPEFLTYFQNEAQLEKSRLLSDRFSAERPKGSFSTLEIQRTEQGDSAMYLCASSLAGQRLAVSYEQYFGPGTRLTVT.